This TCR beta chain was documented in a study of glioma-infiltrating T cells after dendritic cell vaccination. Here immunoSEQ multiplex PCR was the method, and the copy in TCRdb shows in-frame clones only, minus some. Found here are fewer than 4,000 clones, 60% to 80% of them singletons; the top ten hold about 4.5%. CDR1 is GTSNPN, CDR2 SVGIG, per germline (reference sequence). This CDR3 has 16 residues. Trimming removed 0 bases from V and 3 bases from J; junction bases left unmatched: 7. The sequences come from tumor tissue, collected before dendritic cell vaccination. This clonotype originated in a human donor with glioblastoma. This rearrangement joins TRBV30 to TRBJ2-4, with 8 bases that match TRBD1. The CDR3 bases are TGTGCCTGGAGTGTACCCCAGGGGGCGGGCAAAAACATTCAGTACTTC. It specifies CAWSVPQGAGKNIQYF.